This paragraph reports one T cell receptor beta chain. This sample is drawn from a study of blood T cells in healthy people across ages. Together with a sample-barcoded 5' primer, a J-beta primer mix was included in a second PCR lasting about 6 to 11 cycles. TCRdb reprocessed the 5' RACE reads with MiXCR, giving one entry per CDR3 protein. The sample holds 700,000 or so distinct CDR3 sequences, around 38% seen once. Sample: blood. The receptor was isolated from a man older than 75 in good health.

CDR3 in DNA: TGTGCCAGCAGTGACCCGGGACAGGGGAATGGCTACACCTTC. Protein sequence: CASSDPGQGNGYTF. This rearrangement joins TRBV6-2 or TRBV6-3 to TRBJ1-2, with TRBD1 matching over 10 bases. CDR3 length: 14 residues. The junction had 6 bases not matched to a gene; V was cut back by 5 bases and J by 6 bases. Germline lookup yields CDR1 MNHEY and CDR2 SVGEGT.